This is a list of T cell receptor beta chains from one sample in a study of cytotoxic CD8 clonotypes in ibrutinib-treated CLL. Repertoires were generated with immunoSEQ multiplex PCR, while TCRdb's copy carries only in-frame clones and drops some. Of over 200,000 clones in the sample, more than 70% were seen once. The sample was PBMCs, taken after 12 months of ibrutinib treatment. The origin of the receptors is a human donor with chronic lymphocytic leukemia. Both conserved end residues are part of each CDR3. Fields, in order: J gene, clone size, V gene, D gene, CDR3 protein, CDR3 DNA. The D gene is left open where the match is weak. Clone size is given for some rows only: seen once, a few or many times, or a class if the clone is expanded.

TRBJ2-5 NA TRBV18 NA CASSPQGGQYF TGTGCCAGCTCACCCCAAGGGGGCCAGTACTTC
TRBJ2-7 few TRBV11-2 TRBD1 CASSQGGGTGKGREQYF TGTGCCAGCAGCCAGGGTGGGGGGACAGGGAAAGGACGCGAGCAGTACTTC
TRBJ2-1 NA TRBV27 NA CASSLLFGVDEQFF TGTGCCAGCAGTTTATTATTTGGGGTGGATGAGCAGTTCTTC
TRBJ2-1 NA TRBV4-1 TRBD2 CASSQDRAGIYNEQFF TGCGCCAGCAGCCAAGATCGAGCGGGAATCTACAATGAGCAGTTCTTC
TRBJ1-1 once TRBV29-1 NA CSVTDRDTEAFF TGCAGCGTGACTGACAGAGACACTGAAGCTTTCTTT
TRBJ1-5 many TRBV15 NA CATSRDIGFGNQPQHF TGTGCCACCAGCAGAGATATAGGGTTTGGGAATCAGCCCCAGCATTTT
TRBJ1-4 NA TRBV13 NA CASSLATNEKLFF TGTGCCAGCAGCCTCGCAACTAATGAAAAACTGTTTTTT
TRBJ1-3 once TRBV28 NA CASSSLSKGYSGNTIYF TGTGCCAGCAGTAGCCTGTCGAAGGGTTACTCTGGAAACACCATATATTTT
TRBJ2-7 NA TRBV18 NA CASSPVAVSPQGEQYF TGTGCCAGCTCACCAGTAGCAGTTTCCCCTCAGGGCGAGCAGTACTTC
TRBJ1-4 NA TRBV9 TRBD1 CASSVQTGGGEKLFF TGTGCCAGCAGCGTTCAAACAGGGGGCGGTGAAAAACTGTTTTTT
TRBJ2-7 NA TRBV11-2 NA CASSLERGSTKQYF TGTGCCAGCAGCTTAGAGCGGGGATCTACGAAGCAGTACTTC
TRBJ2-7 NA TRBV11-2 TRBD1 CASSLVKGQGGEQYF TGTGCCAGCAGCTTAGTGAAGGGACAGGGGGGCGAGCAGTACTTC
TRBJ2-2 few TRBV6-1 NA CASSDRPGNTGELFF TGTGCCAGCAGTGATCGGCCAGGGAACACCGGGGAGCTGTTTTTT
TRBJ2-1 NA TRBV5-1 TRBD2 CASSWGTSGTYEQFF TGCGCCAGCAGCTGGGGGACTAGCGGGACGTATGAGCAGTTCTTC
TRBJ2-5 NA TRBV10-1 NA CASSEGSLETQYF TGCGCCAGCAGTGAGGGGAGTTTGGAGACCCAGTACTTC
TRBJ2-3 NA TRBV30 NA CAWSTVKPTQYF TGTGCCTGGAGTACGGTCAAACCTACGCAGTATTTT
TRBJ2-3 NA TRBV7-9 NA CASSLDSGVDTQYF TGTGCCAGCAGCTTAGATTCAGGGGTGGATACGCAGTATTTT
TRBJ2-1 once TRBV7-9 NA CASSRAGLGNEQFF TGTGCCAGCAGCCGGGCAGGGCTGGGAAATGAGCAGTTCTTC